One sample yielded the 17 T cell receptor beta chains listed below, sequenced in a study of blood T cell repertoires in COVID-19. Libraries were prepared by immunoSEQ multiplex PCR; TCRdb keeps only in-frame clonotypes and omits some of them. The profile shows around 120,000 clones, about 90% of them singletons. The specimen sequenced was peripheral blood. The receptors derive from a woman in her seventies with acute or convalescent COVID-19.

J is TRBJ2-3 and V is TRBV11-2; D gene uncertain. This CDR3 has 14 residues. Trimming removed 3 bases at V and 6 bases at J, with 13 bases between. From germline, CDR1 is SGHAT and CDR2 FQNNGV. The CDR3 loop reads CASSFPGNRDTQYF. CDR3 nucleotides: TGTGCCAGCAGCTTCCCAGGAAATCGGGATACGCAGTATTTT.

This chain joins TRBV19 and TRBJ1-5; tentative D call: TRBD1 (6 bases). CDR1 is LNHDA, CDR2 SQIVND, per germline (reference sequence). The CDR3 is 16 residues long. V was shortened by 5 bases and J by 6 bases, with 20 bases between the two germline ends. The CDR3 is CASSLEIGTLGQPQHF. The CDR3 nucleotides read TGTGCCAGTAGTTTGGAAATAGGGACATTAGGTCAGCCCCAGCATTTT.

This clone has a single count. The sample holds other DNA sequences that translate to the same CDR3. The chain links TRBV28 to TRBJ2-7; no clear D gene. Trimming cost V 6 bases and J 0 bases, with 3 bases left between them. This CDR3 is 11 amino acids long. Looked up from germline, CDR1 is MDHEN and CDR2 is SYDVKM. The CDR3: CASSSSYEQYF. The CDR3, as DNA: TGTGCCAGCAGCTCCTCCTACGAGCAGTACTTC.

CDR3: CAWTTGIKTPLHF. Here the CDR3 DNA reads TGTGCCTGGACAACAGGGATTAAGACACCCCTCCACTTT. The rearrangement joins TRBV30 to TRBJ1-6, with D perhaps TRBD1 (6 bases). This CDR3 region has 13 residues. V was shortened by 4 bases and J by 11 bases, with 15 bases between the two germline ends. Per germline, CDR1 GTSNPN and CDR2 SVGIG (reference sequence).

The rearrangement links TRBV5-1 to TRBJ2-3; 12 positions match TRBD2. V shed 1 base and J 8 bases; nucleotides not matched to a gene: 8. Germline V lookup: CDR1 SGHRS, CDR2 YFSETQ. The CDR3 has 16 amino acids. The CDR3 DNA reads TGCGCCAGCAGCTTGACACCCCGGACTAGCGGGGTTACGCAGTATTTT. It is translated as CASSLTPRTSGVTQYF.

This chain joins TRBV11-2 and TRBJ2-5, with D unclear. Germline V lookup: CDR1 SGHAT, CDR2 FQNNGV. V dropped 5 bases and J dropped 1 base, with 8 bases sitting between them. The CDR3 runs to 13 residues. The CDR3 region is CASSRDSQETQYF. In nucleotides, the CDR3 is TGTGCCAGCAGCCGAGATAGCCAAGAGACCCAGTACTTC.

This clone was observed once. The V call is TRBV6-5, the J call TRBJ1-3, with D perhaps TRBD1 (6 bases). Germline assignment: CDR1 MNHEY and CDR2 SVGAGI. The CDR3 is 16 residues long. Trimming took off 0 bases at V and 8 bases at J, with 17 bases between the two ends. This chain's CDR3 is CASSYSRQDLADTIYF. The CDR3 DNA follows: TGTGCCAGCAGTTACTCCCGACAGGACCTAGCTGACACCATATATTTT.

The genes are TRBV24-1 and TRBJ1-5, with D perhaps TRBD1 (6 bases). With 2 bases removed from V and 7 bases from J, the gap between germline ends came to 14 bases. This CDR3 region has 15 residues. Germline V gene lookup returns CDR1 KGHDR and CDR2 SFDVKD. The CDR3 loop is CATSDSQGWGQPQHF. The CDR3 DNA follows: TGTGCCACCAGTGATTCGCAGGGGTGGGGGCAGCCCCAGCATTTT.

The chain couples TRBV5-4 to TRBJ2-2; 9 nucleotides line up with TRBD1. The CDR3 totals 14 residues. CDR1 is SGHNT and CDR2 is YYREEE in the germline V gene (reference sequence). The junction had 4 bases not matched to a gene; V was cut back by 3 bases and J by 7 bases. As DNA, the CDR3 is TGTGCCAGCAGCTGGACAGGGGAGGTCGGGGAGCTGTTTTTT. Translating gives CASSWTGEVGELFF.

This clone was seen a single time. V and J are TRBV7-8 and TRBJ2-2; 12 positions match TRBD2. Germline CDR1 and CDR2: SGHVS and FQNEAQ. V lost 1 base, J lost 4 bases, and 7 bases stayed unmatched. This CDR3 spans 18 amino acids. CDR3 protein: CASSLVPSGGAVTGELFF. The CDR3 nucleotides are TGTGCCAGCAGCTTAGTTCCTAGCGGGGGGGCCGTCACCGGGGAGCTGTTTTTT.

This clone was picked up one time. The rearrangement uses TRBV4-1 and TRBJ1-1; perhaps TRBD1 as D (5 bases). The CDR3 consists of 14 residues. The germline V and J ends were trimmed by 4 bases and 1 base, with 10 bases remaining between them. The germline CDR1 and CDR2 sequences are MGHRA and YSYEKL. CDR3 coding DNA: TGCGCCAGCAGCCGCCCCAGGGCGAACACTGAAGCTTTCTTT. This translates into CASSRPRANTEAFF.

The chain carries TRBV28 and TRBJ1-1; the D gene is possibly TRBD1 (5 bases). V was trimmed by 10 bases and J by 4 bases, leaving 16 bases between them. The CDR3 loop spans 13 amino acids. Per the germline V gene, CDR1 is MDHEN and CDR2 is SYDVKM. CDR3 amino acids: CATQGTEVTEAFF. The CDR3, as DNA: TGTGCCACCCAGGGTACTGAGGTCACTGAAGCTTTCTTT.

The V and J genes are TRBV7-2 and TRBJ2-1; 11 nucleotides agree with TRBD1. The ends lost 1 base at V and 4 bases at J; junction bases unmatched: 9. Per the germline V gene, CDR1 is SGHTA and CDR2 is FQGNSA. The CDR3 runs to 18 residues. The CDR3 coding sequence is TGTGCCAGCAGCTTAGACGGACAGGGGGCGATGCCTTACAATGAGCAGTTCTTC. Encoded protein: CASSLDGQGAMPYNEQFF.

This sequence joins TRBV28 and TRBJ1-2; the match to TRBD1 covers 7 bases. The CDR3 spans 14 residues. V gave up 7 bases and J gave up 4 bases; unmatched junction bases: 9. The germline CDR1 and CDR2 sequences are MDHEN and SYDVKM. This chain's CDR3 is CASITRGQGYGYTF. The CDR3 nucleotides read TGTGCCAGCATTACAAGGGGGCAGGGCTATGGCTACACCTTC.

The V call is TRBV20-1, the J call TRBJ1-5, with a tentative D call TRBD1 (5 bases). CDR3 length equals 15 residues. V was clipped by 3 bases and J by 5 bases, with 17 bases between them. The germline V gene encodes CDR1 DFQATT and CDR2 SNEGSKA (reference sequence). CDR3: CSASSGGGIYQPQHF. The CDR3, as DNA: TGCAGTGCTAGTTCGGGCGGGGGGATCTATCAGCCCCAGCATTTT.

The chain uses TRBV7-2 and TRBJ2-5; possibly TRBD2 for D (6 bases). Germline CDR1 and CDR2: SGHTA and FQGNSA. V was clipped by 2 bases and J by 4 bases, with 11 bases between them. There are 14 residues in the CDR3. CDR3 coding DNA: TGTGCCAGCAGCTTAAGAGGAGGGCGAGAGACCCAGTACTTC. Translated, it gives CASSLRGGRETQYF.

The rearrangement uses TRBV4-1 and TRBJ2-5; TRBD2 matches at 13 bases. Trimming at V came to 2 bases and at J to 6 bases, leaving 6 bases not matched to a gene. The CDR3 totals 16 residues. Per germline, CDR1 MGHRA and CDR2 YSYEKL. In DNA, the CDR3 is TGCGCCAGCAGCCAAACGACTAGCGGGGGGTGGAAGACCCAGTACTTC. This gives the protein CASSQTTSGGWKTQYF.